This TCR beta chain derives from a study of T cells in localized non-small cell lung cancer. Germline V gene lookup returns CDR1 SNHLY and CDR2 FYNNEI. V gave up 3 bases and J gave up 7 bases, with 15 bases separating them. The CDR3 has 15 residues. Clones were sequenced by immunoSEQ multiplex PCR, and TCRdb holds only the in-frame ones, with some missing. This repertoire shows some 28,000 clones, about 90% found once; its top ten account for 2.8%. In the case of this clone: Its specificity is not known.

Study-level results: Heterogeneity remains possible because sequencing was limited to only one tumor region. There were a median around 59 of the top 100 tumor clones appearing in adjacent lung. Longer overall survival was associated with a higher density of T cells in the blood. Uninvolved adjacent lung had the highest recorded T cell clonality, with tumor below it.

This TCR was sampled from a woman aged 18 to 55 with stage I lung adenocarcinoma. Specimen: peripheral blood, collected before any cancer treatment. The chain joins TRBV2 to TRBJ1-4; unclear D gene. Here the CDR3 DNA reads TGTGCCAGCAGTGAGGTGGGAGGCGGTGGTGAAAAACTGTTTTTT. Translation: CASSEVGGGGEKLFF.